Sequencing of this T cell receptor beta chain was carried out in a study of Graves' ophthalmopathy and Graves' hyperthyroidism. Using RNA transcripts, the TCR beta CDR3 regions were amplified. An initial RT-PCR round employing HTBI primers preceded a second-round multiplex PCR. A single record per CDR3 protein comes from TCRdb applying MiXCR to the multiplex PCR reads. The sample yields 40,000 to 50,000 distinct CDR3 sequences, about 51% seen once. CDR3 length equals 13 residues. Germline V gives CDR1 MNHEY, CDR2 SVGEGT. Deletions cut 6 bases from V and 4 bases from J, with 10 bases between. Specimen: peripheral blood. This clonotype originated in an adult man with Graves' ophthalmopathy. The genes are TRBV6-2 or TRBV6-3 and TRBJ1-5; possible D gene TRBD1, 5 bases. The CDR3 protein is CASRSGGNQPQHF. In DNA form, the CDR3 reads TGTGCCAGCAGGAGCGGGGGGAATCAGCCCCAGCATTTT.